These T cell receptor beta chains were read from a single sample in a study of T cell clonotyping in hematopoietic cell transplantation. Assay: immunoSEQ multiplex PCR; the TCRdb copy retains only in-frame clones and omits some. The sample contains tens of thousands of clones, 65% to 90% of which appear only once. Here the sequenced sample was peripheral blood mononuclear cells, taken before stem cell transplant. All receptors derive from a man between 60 and 75 years old with biphenotypic leukemia. Some clones in this sample may be carry-over from other donors' samples. The conserved cysteine and the conserved F or W are not part of the CDR3 here. The order of the fields is V gene, J gene, CDR3 protein.

>TRBV10-3|TRBJ2-3
AISESPRTGSTDTQY
>TRBV6-5|TRBJ2-6
ASSYAPPGANVLT
>TRBV27|TRBJ1-5
ASSLGGATDQPQH
>TRBV30|TRBJ2-7
AWGKAGASYEQY
>TRBV29-1|TRBJ2-5
SVRGSETQY
>TRBV9|TRBJ2-7
ASSVGGSGSSYEQY
>TRBV30|TRBJ1-1
AWSVTGQKAEAF
>TRBV28|TRBJ2-7
ASSLIPQSGDYEQY
>TRBV7-9|TRBJ1-1
ASSYAGNTEAF
>TRBV5-1|TRBJ1-2
ASSTTANYGYT
>TRBV2|TRBJ2-7
ARATGTGASEQY
>TRBV5-1|TRBJ1-4
APPRAALREKLF
>TRBV4-2|TRBJ2-3
ASSPREGTDTQY
>TRBV2|TRBJ2-5
ASSEREPGKETQY
>TRBV7-9|TRBJ1-2
ASSPLDGDEGYT
>TRBV5-1|TRBJ1-3
ASSLAGPRRGNTIY
>TRBV5-1|TRBJ2-7
ASSSGTYYEQY
>TRBV4-2|TRBJ1-5
ASSQIRGGGQPQH
>TRBV5-1|TRBJ2-3
ASSHRDRESDTQY
>TRBV28|TRBJ1-1
ASTSPNTEAF
>TRBV4-1|TRBJ2-7
ASSPRLTSEHYEQY
>TRBV28|TRBJ2-7
ASRTTKDSRSYEQY
>TRBV5-1|TRBJ1-5
ASSLESGNGQPQH
>TRBV6-5|TRBJ2-2
ASTSGRTGELF
>TRBV30|TRBJ2-5
AWSVQGETQY
>TRBV19|TRBJ2-3
ASSRTSGSDTDTQY
>TRBV7-2|TRBJ1-2
ASSSTGESYGYT
>TRBV23-1|TRBJ2-6
ASPRDKSPSGANVLT
>TRBV6-1|TRBJ1-4
ASSTGTYNEKLF
>TRBV30|TRBJ1-2
AYLKQANYGYT
>TRBV7-2|TRBJ1-5
ASSWAGDQPQH
>TRBV5-4|TRBJ1-3
ASSREQGADGNTIY
>TRBV2|TRBJ1-2
ASRSGTAANYGYT
>TRBV18|TRBJ1-2
ASSPGQLYGYT
>TRBV5-1|TRBJ1-1
ASRDRDYTEAF
>TRBV5-1|TRBJ2-5
ASSLQGAEETQY
>TRBV29-1|TRBJ2-1
SVGFGSYNEQF
>TRBV4-3|TRBJ2-2
ASSLMNTGELF
>TRBV30|TRBJ2-7
AWSRGVAYEQY
>TRBV19|TRBJ1-4
ASSIERGQEPSKNYEKLF
>TRBV5-1|TRBJ2-1
ASSFGGGLAGSRSRNEQF
>TRBV15|TRBJ2-2
ATSRLRELTGELF
>TRBV4-2|TRBJ1-3
ASSQHPGTGSRNTIY
>TRBV30|TRBJ2-5
AWSVQGLQETQY